One and the same sample provided the 25 T cell receptor beta chains below, sequenced in a study of T cell changes during pregnancy in multiple sclerosis. Profiling relied on immunoSEQ multiplex PCR, and the TCRdb table lists in-frame clones only, not all of them. Here the sample spans about 64,000 clones, approximately 92% being singletons. Sequenced here: peripheral blood, sampled in the second trimester of pregnancy. The receptors shown here come from a female donor with multiple sclerosis, enrolled in a pregnancy study.

The chain combines TRBV7-9 with TRBJ2-5, with 7 bases matching TRBD2. This CDR3 is 14 amino acids long. V lost 2 bases, J lost 4 bases, and 4 bases stayed unmatched. Germline CDR1 is SEHNR and CDR2 is FQNEAQ (reference sequence). The CDR3 reads CASSLSWGGETQYF. Here the CDR3 DNA reads TGTGCCAGCAGCTTATCCTGGGGGGGAGAGACCCAGTACTTC.

This rearrangement joins TRBV30 to TRBJ2-7, with a weak D call TRBD1 (5 bases). The CDR3 contains 12 residues. Trimming took off 3 bases at V and 7 bases at J, with 13 bases between the two ends. Germline assignment: CDR1 GTSNPN and CDR2 SVGIG (reference sequence). The CDR3 loop reads CAWRLTKGEQYF. CDR3 sequence (DNA): TGTGCCTGGAGGCTCACTAAGGGGGAGCAGTACTTC.

The genes are TRBV19 and TRBJ1-1, with D perhaps TRBD1 (6 bases). The CDR3 extends over 14 amino acids. CDR1 is LNHDA, CDR2 SQIVND, per germline (reference sequence). The ends were cut back, 6 bases at V and 4 bases at J, with 15 bases in the middle. The CDR3 nucleotides are TGTGCCAGTAGATTACAGGGAGAAGGCACTGAAGCTTTCTTT. Translated, it gives CASRLQGEGTEAFF.

This rearrangement joins TRBV6-5 to TRBJ2-2; weak D call: TRBD2 (5 bases). V was trimmed by 8 bases and J by 1 base, leaving 5 bases between them. The CDR3 extends over 12 amino acids. CDR1 MNHEY and CDR2 SVGAGI come from the germline V gene. The CDR3 sequence: CASEGNTGELFF. In nucleotides, the CDR3 is TGTGCCAGCGAGGGGAACACCGGGGAGCTGTTTTTT.

For the CDR3, the DNA is TGTGCCAGCAGCATGGGTAAATTAGGGACTAGCGGGAGGCCGACCTACAATGAGCAGTTCTTC. The encoded protein is CASSMGKLGTSGRPTYNEQFF. The rearrangement joins TRBV7-6 to TRBJ2-1; 15 bases align to TRBD2. V shed 5 bases, J shed 2 bases, and the junction held 16 bases outside the gene matches. CDR3 length: 21 residues. Germline CDR1 and CDR2: SGHVS and FNYEAQ.

The chain recombines TRBV2 with TRBJ2-5, with 13 bases identical to TRBD2. The V and J ends lost 5 bases and 5 bases, in that order; junction bases with no gene match: 8. This CDR3 is built from 16 residues. The germline V gene encodes CDR1 SNHLY and CDR2 FYNNEI. CDR3 DNA sequence: TGTGCCAGCAGTCATCGACTAGCGGGAGGTAGGGAGACCCAGTACTTC. Its protein product is CASSHRLAGGRETQYF.

The rearrangement uses TRBV18 and TRBJ2-7; a weak D match, TRBD1 (9 bases). V shed 6 bases and J shed 4 bases, with 19 bases lying between them. CDR3 length: 15 residues. From germline, CDR1 is KGHSH and CDR2 LQKENI. CDR3 nucleotides: TGTGCCAGCTCCCGGGAGGGACAGGGTGTGTACGAGCAGTACTTC. Translation gives CASSREGQGVYEQYF.

CDR3 nucleotides: TGTGCCAGCAGCCTCGGGGACTATGGCTACACCTTC. It specifies CASSLGDYGYTF. V gene TRBV7-9 combines with J gene TRBJ1-2; D unclear. This CDR3 has 12 amino acids. Trimming shortened V by 5 bases and J by 3 bases, and 7 bases separated the two germline ends. CDR1 is SEHNR, CDR2 FQNEAQ, per germline (reference sequence).

The rearrangement links TRBV7-9 to TRBJ2-4; 8 bases match TRBD2. Per germline, CDR1 SEHNR and CDR2 FQNEAQ (reference sequence). V shed 5 bases, J shed 1 base, and the junction held 13 bases outside the gene matches. The length of the CDR3 is 18 residues. The CDR3 sequence is CASSPVRGGVEAKNIQYF. CDR3 nucleotides: TGTGCCAGCAGCCCCGTCCGGGGGGGGGTAGAGGCCAAAAACATTCAGTACTTC.

V usage is TRBV2 and J usage is TRBJ2-1, with TRBD1 as a possible D gene (6 bases). Per the germline V gene, CDR1 is SNHLY and CDR2 is FYNNEI. This CDR3 has 14 amino acids. Trimming pared 9 bases from V and 5 bases from J, leaving 17 bases between. In DNA, the CDR3 is TGTGCCAGTGGAGTGGGGGCCGCCGACAATGAGCAGTTCTTC. This translates into CASGVGAADNEQFF. Combining the CDR3 with reference TRBV2 and TRBJ2-1 gives the whole variable domain EPEVTQTPSHQVTQMGQEVILRCVPISNHLYFYWYRQILGQKVEFLVSFYNNEISEKSEIFDDQFSVERPDGSNFTLKIRSTKLEDSAMYFCASGVGAADNEQFFGPGTRLTVL.

This clone was seen a single time. The chain combines TRBV27 with TRBJ2-7; possible D gene TRBD2, 5 bases. There are 15 residues in the CDR3. Germline values: CDR1 MNHEY, CDR2 SMNVEV (reference sequence). V was trimmed by 3 bases and J by 2 bases, leaving 14 bases between them. The DNA of the CDR3 is TGTGCCAGCAGTTTGGCGTCGGGAATTGCCTACGAGCAGTACTTC. Amino acids: CASSLASGIAYEQYF.

The J gene is TRBJ2-4, the V gene TRBV28; 7 nucleotides match TRBD2. This CDR3 contains 16 residues. Germline CDR1 reads MDHEN; CDR2 reads SYDVKM. After removal of 5 bases from V and 0 bases from J, the junction contained 7 bases not matched to a gene. CDR3 sequence (DNA): TGTGCCAGCAGTGAACGACTAGCCCTAGCCAAAAACATTCAGTACTTC. Translation gives CASSERLALAKNIQYF. The whole variable domain, remainder taken from reference TRBV28 and TRBJ2-4, is DVKVTQSSRYLVKRTGEKVFLECVQDMDHENMFWYRQDPGLGLRLIYFSYDVKMKEKGDIPEGYSVSREKKERFSLILESASTNQTSMYLCASSERLALAKNIQYFGAGTRLSVL.

The V call is TRBV6-6, the J call TRBJ2-1, with D maybe TRBD1 (5 bases). CDR3 length equals 14 residues. CDR1 is MNHNY, CDR2 SVGAGI, per germline (reference sequence). Trimming took 0 bases from V and 4 from J, leaving 7 bases between them. This chain's CDR3 is CASSYSTDYNEQFF. The CDR3 DNA reads TGTGCCAGCAGTTACTCGACAGATTACAATGAGCAGTTCTTC.

The chain links TRBV5-4 to TRBJ2-1; TRBD1 is a possible D gene (6 bases). Germline lookup yields CDR1 SGHNT and CDR2 YYREEE (reference sequence). This CDR3 contains 15 residues. V was pared by 5 bases and J by 0 bases, with 12 bases between. The CDR3 loop reads CASSFDRTSYNEQFF. The CDR3 DNA reads TGTGCCAGCAGTTTTGACAGGACCTCCTACAATGAGCAGTTCTTC.

The chain couples TRBV18 to TRBJ2-2; possibly TRBD1 for D (6 bases). This CDR3 spans 17 amino acids. Deletions cut 0 bases from V and 0 bases from J, with 11 bases between. CDR1 KGHSH and CDR2 LQKENI come from the germline V gene. The CDR3 loop is CASSPPRGQTNTGELFF. In DNA, the CDR3 is TGTGCCAGCTCACCACCGCGTGGACAGACGAACACCGGGGAGCTGTTTTTT.

This chain joins TRBV7-2 and TRBJ2-2; TRBD2 matches at 11 bases. The CDR3 length is 16 residues. Germline values: CDR1 SGHTA, CDR2 FQGNSA. After removal of 5 bases from V and 1 base from J, the junction contained 3 bases not matched to a gene. The CDR3 DNA reads as TGTGCCAGCAGCGGGACTAGCGGAGTGAACACCGGGGAGCTGTTTTTT. This sequence encodes CASSGTSGVNTGELFF.

CDR3 residues: CASSLRKNRGRNTEAFF. CDR3 coding DNA: TGTGCCAGCAGTTTGCGAAAGAACAGGGGGAGGAATACTGAAGCTTTCTTT. The chain couples TRBV27 to TRBJ1-1; 8 positions agree with TRBD1. The trim removed 3 bases at V and 5 bases at J, leaving 14 bases unmatched. CDR1 is MNHEY and CDR2 is SMNVEV in the germline V gene (reference sequence). The CDR3 extends over 17 amino acids.

This clone has only one observation. This chain connects TRBV18 to TRBJ1-3; D might be TRBD1 (6 bases). Germline loops: CDR1 KGHSH, CDR2 LQKENI. The CDR3 length is 16 residues. V lost 1 base to trimming and J lost 0 bases, with 10 bases between them. The CDR3 coding sequence is TGTGCCAGCTCACCACTGGGGACAAACTCTGGAAACACCATATATTTT. It yields the protein CASSPLGTNSGNTIYF.

This chain links TRBV9 with TRBJ2-1; D call uncertain. The length of the CDR3 is 15 residues. Germline lookup yields CDR1 SGDLS and CDR2 YYNGEE. Trimming shortened V by 0 bases and J by 0 bases, and 7 bases separated the two germline ends. The CDR3 DNA reads as TGTGCCAGCAGCGTAGGAGCCGGCTCCTACAATGAGCAGTTCTTC. This sequence encodes CASSVGAGSYNEQFF. Full variable domain (remainder filled in from reference TRBV9 and TRBJ2-1): DSGVTQTPKHLITATGQRVTLRCSPRSGDLSVYWYQQSLDQGLQFLIQYYNGEERAKGNILERFSAQQFPDLHSELNLSSLELGDSALYFCASSVGAGSYNEQFFGPGTRLTVL.

V usage is TRBV7-2 and J usage is TRBJ2-1; D is unresolved. CDR3 length: 13 amino acids. CDR1 and CDR2 from the germline V gene are SGHTA and FQGNSA. The V end lost 10 bases, the J end lost 7 bases, and 17 bases lay between the germline ends. The CDR3 sequence: CATSFLSANEQFF. As DNA, the CDR3 is TGTGCCACCTCTTTTTTGAGTGCGAATGAGCAGTTCTTC.

The V and J genes are TRBV9 and TRBJ2-1; D ambiguous. Germline CDR1 reads SGDLS; CDR2 reads YYNGEE. The CDR3 runs to 13 residues. Deletions cut 0 bases from V and 5 bases from J, with 6 bases between. In DNA, the CDR3 is TGTGCCAGCAGCGTAGGCCCAGACAATGAGCAGTTCTTC. It yields the protein CASSVGPDNEQFF.

The chain uses TRBV10-2 and TRBJ2-6; TRBD2 matches 7 bases. This CDR3 spans 15 amino acids. The junction had 2 bases not matched to a gene; V was cut back by 6 bases and J by 0 bases. The germline gives CDR1 WSHSY, CDR2 SAAADI. Here the CDR3 DNA reads TGCGCCAGCAGGGGGGGGACCTCTGGGGCCAACGTCCTGACTTTC. Translation: CASRGGTSGANVLTF.

The CDR3 DNA reads as TGTGCCAGCAGCTTATCGGGCCAAGAGACCCAGTACTTC. It yields the protein CASSLSGQETQYF. The rearrangement uses TRBV13 and TRBJ2-5; D unclear. With 2 bases removed from V and 1 base from J, the gap between germline ends came to 5 bases. This CDR3 region has 13 residues. Germline CDR1 is PRHDT and CDR2 is FYEKMQ (reference sequence).

The chain employs TRBV9 and TRBJ2-7; possible D gene TRBD1, 6 bases. V dropped 6 bases and J dropped 3 bases, with 16 bases sitting between them. There are 14 residues in the CDR3. The germline gives CDR1 SGDLS, CDR2 YYNGEE. The CDR3 nucleotides read TGTGCCAGCAACCCACTTGGGGGCCTCTACGAGCAGTACTTC. Amino acids: CASNPLGGLYEQYF.

The V and J genes are TRBV2 and TRBJ2-3, with TRBD2 matching over 13 bases. CDR3 length equals 15 residues. CDR1 is SNHLY, CDR2 FYNNEI, per germline. Germline trimming cut 6 bases from V and 0 bases from J; bases unmatched to any gene: 0. CDR3 coding DNA: TGTGCCAGCAGACTAGCGGGGGGGAGCACAGATACGCAGTATTTT. Translation: CASRLAGGSTDTQYF. Full variable domain (rest looked up from reference TRBV2 and TRBJ2-3): EPEVTQTPSHQVTQMGQEVILRCVPISNHLYFYWYRQILGQKVEFLVSFYNNEISEKSEIFDDQFSVERPDGSNFTLKIRSTKLEDSAMYFCASRLAGGSTDTQYFGPGTRLTVL.